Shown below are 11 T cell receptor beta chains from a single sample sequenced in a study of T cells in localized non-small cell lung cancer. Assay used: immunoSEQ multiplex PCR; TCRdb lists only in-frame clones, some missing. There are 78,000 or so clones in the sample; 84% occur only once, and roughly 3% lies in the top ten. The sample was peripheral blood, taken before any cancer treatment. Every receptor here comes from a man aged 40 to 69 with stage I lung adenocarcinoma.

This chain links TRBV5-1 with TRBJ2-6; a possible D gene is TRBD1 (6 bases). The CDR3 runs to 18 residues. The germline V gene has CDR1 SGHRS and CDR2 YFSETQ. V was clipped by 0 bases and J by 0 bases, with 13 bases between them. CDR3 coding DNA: TGCGCCAGCAGCTTGGAGCCAGGGGTCCTCTCTGGGGCCAACGTCCTGACTTTC. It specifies CASSLEPGVLSGANVLTF.

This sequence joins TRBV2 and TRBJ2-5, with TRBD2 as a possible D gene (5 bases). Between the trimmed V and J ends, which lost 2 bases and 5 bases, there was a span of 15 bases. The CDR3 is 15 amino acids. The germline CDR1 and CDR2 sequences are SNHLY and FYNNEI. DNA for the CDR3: TGTGCCAGCAGTGAACTCGGGAACCAGAGGGAGACCCAGTACTTC. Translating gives CASSELGNQRETQYF.

The CDR3 coding sequence is TGTGCCAGCAGCATAATAGGGGGGGCTGGGAACAATGAGCAGTTCTTC. Amino acid sequence: CASSIIGGAGNNEQFF. The chain links TRBV7-8 to TRBJ2-1, with D maybe TRBD2 (7 bases). The CDR3 sequence is 16 residues long. Trimming removed 5 bases from V and 5 bases from J, with 19 bases in between. Germline loops: CDR1 SGHVS, CDR2 FQNEAQ.

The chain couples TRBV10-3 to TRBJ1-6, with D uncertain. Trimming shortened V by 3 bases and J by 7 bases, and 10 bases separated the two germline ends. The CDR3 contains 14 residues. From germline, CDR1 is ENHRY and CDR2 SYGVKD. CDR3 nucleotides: TGTGCCATCAGTGAACAGTCGGGAAATTCACCCCTCCACTTT. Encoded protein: CAISEQSGNSPLHF.

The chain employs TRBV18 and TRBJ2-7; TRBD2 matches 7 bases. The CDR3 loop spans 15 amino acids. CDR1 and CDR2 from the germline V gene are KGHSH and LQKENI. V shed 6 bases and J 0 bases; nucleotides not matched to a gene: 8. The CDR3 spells CASSFGSGVSYEQYF. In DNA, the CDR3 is TGTGCCAGCTCCTTCGGAAGCGGGGTCTCCTACGAGCAGTACTTC.

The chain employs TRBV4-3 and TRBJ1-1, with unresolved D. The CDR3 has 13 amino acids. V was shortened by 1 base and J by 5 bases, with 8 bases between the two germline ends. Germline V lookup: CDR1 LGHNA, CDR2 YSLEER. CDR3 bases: TGCGCCAGCAGCCAAGTAGCGGGGACTGAAGCTTTCTTT. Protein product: CASSQVAGTEAFF.

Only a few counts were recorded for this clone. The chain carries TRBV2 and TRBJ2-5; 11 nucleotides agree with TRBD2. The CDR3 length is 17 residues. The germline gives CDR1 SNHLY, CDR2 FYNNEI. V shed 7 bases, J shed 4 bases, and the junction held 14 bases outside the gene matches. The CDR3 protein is CASTSGLAERGGETQYF. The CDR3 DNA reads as TGTGCCAGCACCTCGGGACTAGCGGAGAGGGGGGGAGAGACCCAGTACTTC.

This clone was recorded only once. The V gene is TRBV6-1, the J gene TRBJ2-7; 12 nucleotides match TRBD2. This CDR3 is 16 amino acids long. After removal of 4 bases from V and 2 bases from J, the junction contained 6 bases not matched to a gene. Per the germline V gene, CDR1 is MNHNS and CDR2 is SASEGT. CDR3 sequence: CASSGRTSGVTYEQYF. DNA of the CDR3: TGTGCCAGCAGTGGGCGGACTAGCGGGGTCACCTACGAGCAGTACTTC.

The chain's CDR3 is CSVTGQGGGYTF. The DNA for the CDR3 is TGCAGCGTGACGGGACAGGGCGGTGGCTACACCTTC. The chain carries TRBV29-1 and TRBJ1-2; TRBD1 aligns across 9 bases. The germline CDR1 and CDR2 sequences are SQVTM and ANQGSEA. V dropped 6 bases and J dropped 7; count of bases not matched to a gene: 6. The CDR3 sequence is 12 residues long. The whole variable domain, remainder taken from reference TRBV29-1 and TRBJ1-2, is SAVISQKPSRDICQRGTSLTIQCQVDSQVTMMFWYRQQPGQSLTLIATANQGSEATYESGFVIDKFPISRPNLTFSTLTVSNMSPEDSSIYLCSVTGQGGGYTFGSGTRLTVV.

The CDR3 spells CAWTPFELRETQYF. The CDR3 DNA follows: TGTGCCTGGACACCCTTTGAGCTAAGGGAGACCCAGTACTTC. The chain couples TRBV30 to TRBJ2-5, with D hard to call. Germline lookup yields CDR1 GTSNPN and CDR2 SVGIG (reference sequence). Trimming took off 4 bases at V and 5 bases at J, with 17 bases between the two ends. The CDR3 covers 14 residues.

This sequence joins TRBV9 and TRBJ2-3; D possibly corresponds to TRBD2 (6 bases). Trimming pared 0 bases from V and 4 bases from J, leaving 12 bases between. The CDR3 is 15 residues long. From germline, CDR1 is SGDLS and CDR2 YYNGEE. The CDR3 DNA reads TGTGCCAGCAGCGTAGGCCCCGGGAGAGCAGATACGCAGTATTTT. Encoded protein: CASSVGPGRADTQYF.